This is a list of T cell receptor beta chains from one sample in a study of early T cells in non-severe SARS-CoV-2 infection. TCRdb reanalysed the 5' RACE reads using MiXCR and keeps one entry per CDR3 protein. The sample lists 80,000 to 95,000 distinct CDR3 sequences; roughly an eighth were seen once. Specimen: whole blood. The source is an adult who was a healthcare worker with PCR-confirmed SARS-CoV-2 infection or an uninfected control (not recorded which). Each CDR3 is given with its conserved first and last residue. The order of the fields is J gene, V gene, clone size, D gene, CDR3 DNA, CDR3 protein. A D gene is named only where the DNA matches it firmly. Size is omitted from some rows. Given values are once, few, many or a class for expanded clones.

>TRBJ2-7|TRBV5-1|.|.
TGCGCCAGCAGCTCCCCAGAGGGTTACGAGCAGTACTTC
CASSSPEGYEQYF
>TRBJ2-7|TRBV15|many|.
TGTGCCACCAGCAGAGATCGGGCAGGGTGGTCATCCTACGAGCAGTACTTC
CATSRDRAGWSSYEQYF
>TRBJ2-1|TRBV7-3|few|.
TGTGCCAGCAGCTCCCGCCGGGCGGCATCCTACAATGAGCAGTTCTTC
CASSSRRAASYNEQFF
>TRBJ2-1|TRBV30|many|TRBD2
TGTGCCTGGAGCCCCGGGACTAGCGGAATGTGGGAGCAGTTCTTC
CAWSPGTSGMWEQFF
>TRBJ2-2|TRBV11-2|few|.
TGTGCCAGCAGCCCCAGGGTCACCGGGGAGCTGTTTTTT
CASSPRVTGELFF
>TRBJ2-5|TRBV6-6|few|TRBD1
TGTGCCAGCAGTTACTCCCGGACAGGAAAAAAAGAGACCCAGTACTTC
CASSYSRTGKKETQYF
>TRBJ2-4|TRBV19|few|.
TGTGCCAGTAGTCCTCAAACCGGGAATCGAAGAAACATTCAGTACTTC
CASSPQTGNRRNIQYF
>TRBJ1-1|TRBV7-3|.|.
TGTGCCAGCAGCTTAAGCGAACAGGAAGCTTTCTTT
CASSLSEQEAFF
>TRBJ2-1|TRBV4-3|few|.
TGCGCCAGCAGCCAAAGGGGATGGGGGTCGAATGAGCAGTTCTTC
CASSQRGWGSNEQFF
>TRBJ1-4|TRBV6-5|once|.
TGTGCCAGCAGCCGCCGGGCCGTTATTGAAAAACTGTTTTTT
CASSRRAVIEKLFF
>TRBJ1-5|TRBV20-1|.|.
TGCAGTGCTAGTGTTACAGGGTATAAGGATCAGCCCCAGCATTTT
CSASVTGYKDQPQHF
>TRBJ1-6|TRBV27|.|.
TGTGCCAGCAGTTTATATCAGCGCTCACCCCTCCACTTT
CASSLYQRSPLHF
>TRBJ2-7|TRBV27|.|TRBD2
TGTGCCAGCAGTTTAACGGGAGGTCCCGACGAGCAGTACTTC
CASSLTGGPDEQYF
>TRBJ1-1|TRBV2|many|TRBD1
TGTGCCAGCAGCCGGGACAGGGAATCAGAAGCTTTCTTT
CASSRDRESEAFF
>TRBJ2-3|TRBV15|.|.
TGTGCCACCAGCGGAGACCACTATACGCAGTATTTT
CATSGDHYTQYF
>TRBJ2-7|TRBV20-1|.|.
TGCAGTGCTCGCCGGGACGCGAGGAGCTCCTACGAGCAGTACTTC
CSARRDARSSYEQYF
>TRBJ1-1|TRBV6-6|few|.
TGTGCCAGCCGTGGGGGGGCGGGCACTGAAGCTTTCTTT
CASRGGAGTEAFF
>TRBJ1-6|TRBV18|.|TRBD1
TGTGCCAGCTCACCGTTGGACAGGGGTTCACCCCTCCACTTT
CASSPLDRGSPLHF
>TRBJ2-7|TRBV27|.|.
TGTGCCAGCAGTTTAGGGGCGGGTTCTGGGCAGTACTTC
CASSLGAGSGQYF
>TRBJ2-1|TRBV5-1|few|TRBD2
TGCGCCAGCAGCTTGACCGGGACTAGCGCGTACTCCTACAATGAGCAGTTCTTC
CASSLTGTSAYSYNEQFF
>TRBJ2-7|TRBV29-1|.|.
TGCAGCGTTGAAGGGCCTGGCGAGCAGTACTTC
CSVEGPGEQYF
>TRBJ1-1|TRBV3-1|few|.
TGTGCCAGCAGCCAAGAGGGGTATACGGAAGCTTTCTTT
CASSQEGYTEAFF
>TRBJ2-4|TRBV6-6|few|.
TGTGCCAGCTTTGCGGTGCGCGGGATTGTGGCCATTCAGTACTTC
CASFAVRGIVAIQYF
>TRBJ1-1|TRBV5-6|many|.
TGTGCCAGCAGCTCGGTTGCTGGACGGGCGAACACTGAAGCTTTCTTT
CASSSVAGRANTEAFF
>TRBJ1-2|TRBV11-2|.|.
TGTGCCAGCAGCCAACAAGGCAGGGAGGATATGGGCTACACCTTC
CASSQQGREDMGYTF
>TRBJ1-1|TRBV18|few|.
TGTGCCAGCTCACCACAGGGATTCATGAACACTGAAGCTTTCTTT
CASSPQGFMNTEAFF
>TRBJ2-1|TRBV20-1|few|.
TGCAGTGCCGAGCTCGGCAATGAGCAGTTCTTC
CSAELGNEQFF
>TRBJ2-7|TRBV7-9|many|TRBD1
TGTGCCAGCAGCTTAGGCCGACAGGGGGGTTTCGACGAGCAGTACTTC
CASSLGRQGGFDEQYF
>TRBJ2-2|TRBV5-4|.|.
TGTGCCAGCAGCTTTCCCGCTCAACCGGGCACCGGGGAGCTGTTTTTT
CASSFPAQPGTGELFF
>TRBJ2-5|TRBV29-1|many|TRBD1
TGCAGCGTTGACAAGACAGGGGGTCGGGGGACCCAGTACTTC
CSVDKTGGRGTQYF
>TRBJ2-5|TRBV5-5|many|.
TGTGCCAGCAGCTCCGACGTTTTGGAGACCCAGTACTTC
CASSSDVLETQYF
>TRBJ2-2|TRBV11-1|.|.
TGTGCCAGCAGCCCAAGGTCCGGCTCGCGAGACACCGGGGAGCTGTTTTTT
CASSPRSGSRDTGELFF
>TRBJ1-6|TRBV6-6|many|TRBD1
TGTGCCAGCAGTGCCCACCGGACAGGGGTCTGGTCACCCCTCCACTTT
CASSAHRTGVWSPLHF
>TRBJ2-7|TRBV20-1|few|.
TGCAGTGCTAGACTTCCGGGCAGGGGCGCCTTTAGCTCCTACGAGCAGTACTTC
CSARLPGRGAFSSYEQYF
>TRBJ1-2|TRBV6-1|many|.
TGTGCCAGCAGGCCTTCGTTCCAAGGCTACACCTTC
CASRPSFQGYTF
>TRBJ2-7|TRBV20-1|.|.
TGCAGTGCTAGAAGTAGCGGAGTGGGTCCCTCCTACGAGCAGTACTTC
CSARSSGVGPSYEQYF
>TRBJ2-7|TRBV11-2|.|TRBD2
TGTGCCAGCAGCTCGACGACTAGCGGGATCTCCTACGAGCAGTACTTC
CASSSTTSGISYEQYF
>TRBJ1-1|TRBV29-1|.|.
TGCAGCGGGGGGACACCCATGAACACTGAAGCTTTCTTT
CSGGTPMNTEAFF
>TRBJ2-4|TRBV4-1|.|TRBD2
TGCGCCAGCAGCCAAGATAAGGGACTAGCGATAGCCAAAAACATTCAGTACTTC
CASSQDKGLAIAKNIQYF
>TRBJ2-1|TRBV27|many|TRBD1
TGTGCCAGCAGTTCCCAGACAGGGGGCTTTGATGAGCAGTTCTTC
CASSSQTGGFDEQFF
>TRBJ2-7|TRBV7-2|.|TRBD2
TGTGCCAGCAGCTATCTCCCGCGGGAGAGGGGAACCGAGCAGTACTTC
CASSYLPRERGTEQYF
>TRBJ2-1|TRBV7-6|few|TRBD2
TGTGCCAGCAGCGGGACTAGCGGGACGTACAATGAGCAGTTCTTC
CASSGTSGTYNEQFF
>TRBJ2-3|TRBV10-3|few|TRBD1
TGTGCCTCCGCCGGGACAGGGGTCGTAGATACGCAGTATTTT
CASAGTGVVDTQYF
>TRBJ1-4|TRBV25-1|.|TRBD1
TGTGCCAGCAGTGGGACAGGAGCTAATGAAAAACTGTTTTTT
CASSGTGANEKLFF
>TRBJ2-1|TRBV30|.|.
TGTGCCTGGAGTGTCCTTCCTACCGAGCAGTTCTTC
CAWSVLPTEQFF
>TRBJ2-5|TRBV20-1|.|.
TGCAGTGCTAGCCCCTCGGGGCCGGTGGAGACCCAGTACTTC
CSASPSGPVETQYF